This TCR beta chain was sequenced during a study of CD8 T cells in ankylosing spondylitis. V lost 3 bases and J 5 bases, leaving 8 bases between the germline ends. The germline V gene has CDR1 LNHNV and CDR2 YYDKDF (reference sequence). The CDR3 spans 12 residues. Overall study findings and caveats: Disease-linked clones were reportedly significantly enriched in matched ankylosing spondylitis synovial fluid. Seemingly characteristic of ankylosing spondylitis blood was a TCR beta motif consisting of under 10 highly homologous variants.

Via MiXCR, TCRdb re-called the 5' RACE reads, giving one row per CDR3 protein. The sample comprises hundreds of thousands of distinct CDR3 sequences, around 25% of which are singletons, and about 6.9% rests with the top ten. Many counts were recorded for this clonotype. Its antigen is as yet unknown. The sample was blood, either unsorted or a sorted T cell fraction (not recorded which). The V gene is TRBV15, the J gene TRBJ2-7; no clear D gene. This receptor was obtained from a male donor with ankylosing spondylitis or in good health (not recorded which). The CDR3 nucleotides read TGTGCCACCAGCAGCGGTGCTAACGAGCAGTACTTC. Protein: CATSSGANEQYF.